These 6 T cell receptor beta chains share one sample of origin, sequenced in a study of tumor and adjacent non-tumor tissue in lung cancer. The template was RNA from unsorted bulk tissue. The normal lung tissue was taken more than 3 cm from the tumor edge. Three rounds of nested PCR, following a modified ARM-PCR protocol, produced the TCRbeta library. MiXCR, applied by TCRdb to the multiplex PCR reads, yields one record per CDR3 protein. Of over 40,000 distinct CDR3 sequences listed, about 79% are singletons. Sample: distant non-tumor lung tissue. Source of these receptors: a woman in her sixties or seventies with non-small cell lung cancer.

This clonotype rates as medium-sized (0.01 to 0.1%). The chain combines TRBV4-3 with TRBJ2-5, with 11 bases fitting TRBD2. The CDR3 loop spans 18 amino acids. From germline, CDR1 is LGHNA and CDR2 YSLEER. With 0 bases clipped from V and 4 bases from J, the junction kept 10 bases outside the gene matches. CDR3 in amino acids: CASSQDALAGGVGETQYF. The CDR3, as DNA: TGCGCCAGCAGCCAAGATGCCCTAGCGGGAGGTGTGGGAGAGACCCAGTACTTC.

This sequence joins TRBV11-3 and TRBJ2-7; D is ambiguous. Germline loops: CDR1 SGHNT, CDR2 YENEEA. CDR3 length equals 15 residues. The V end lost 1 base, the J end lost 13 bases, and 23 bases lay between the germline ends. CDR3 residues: CASSLGTAGSYVQYF. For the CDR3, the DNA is TGTGCCAGCAGCTTAGGAACGGCTGGCTCCTACGTGCAATACTTC.

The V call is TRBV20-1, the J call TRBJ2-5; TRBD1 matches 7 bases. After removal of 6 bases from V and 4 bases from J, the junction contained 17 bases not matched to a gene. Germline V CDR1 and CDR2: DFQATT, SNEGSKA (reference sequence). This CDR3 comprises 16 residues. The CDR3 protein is CSAPLGQATIRETQYF. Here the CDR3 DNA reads TGCAGTGCACCCCTCGGACAGGCAACAATACGAGAGACCCAGTACTTC.

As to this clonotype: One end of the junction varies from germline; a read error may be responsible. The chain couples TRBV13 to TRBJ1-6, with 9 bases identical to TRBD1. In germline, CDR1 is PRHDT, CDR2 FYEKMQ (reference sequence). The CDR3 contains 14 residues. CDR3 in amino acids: CVSNGQGRNSLLHF. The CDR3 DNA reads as TGTGTCAGCAATGGACAGGGGAGGAATTCACTCCTCCACTTT.

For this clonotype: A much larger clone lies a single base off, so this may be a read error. CDR3 bases: TGTGCCAGCAGGCATAGCGGGAGGGCCTTCGATACGCATTATTTT. Translating gives CASRHSGRAFDTHYF. The rearrangement joins TRBV5-8 to TRBJ2-3; 11 bases align to TRBD2. Germline assignment: CDR1 SGHTS and CDR2 YDEGEE. The CDR3 is 15 amino acids.

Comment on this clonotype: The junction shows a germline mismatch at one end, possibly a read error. In DNA form, the CDR3 reads TGCTGCGTTCGTCCCGATGGGATAGGGTTTGAAGCTTTCTTT. Its protein is CCVRPDGIGFEAFF. J is TRBJ1-1 and V is TRBV29-1; D is uncertain. Germline V gene data show CDR1 as SQVTM and CDR2 as ANQGSEA. The CDR3 is 14 residues long.